These 20 T cell receptor beta chains share one sample of origin, sequenced in a study of cytomegalovirus exposure and HLA in healthy donors. The PCR made use of 60 Vbeta and 13 Jbeta primers. Generated by immunoSEQ multiplex PCR, the TCRdb table keeps only in-frame clones and is missing some. The sample lists about 94,000 clones; about three fifths were seen once. Material for sequencing was PBMCs. Receptors originate from a man aged 25-45 years in good health and CMV-seronegative.

The V and J genes are TRBV9 and TRBJ1-1, with a tentative D call TRBD1 (5 bases). This CDR3 contains 13 residues. Trimming pared 0 bases from V and 8 bases from J, leaving 11 bases between. Per the germline V gene, CDR1 is SGDLS and CDR2 is YYNGEE. The CDR3 DNA follows: TGTGCCAGCAGCGTAGACTTGCAGGGAGAAGCTTTCTTT. This translates into CASSVDLQGEAFF.

This clone came up once. The chain recombines TRBV28 with TRBJ2-1; 8 bases match TRBD2. The CDR3 contains 15 residues. Germline CDR1 is MDHEN and CDR2 is SYDVKM. Unmatched junction bases numbered 5, after V lost 3 bases and J lost 4 bases. CDR3 sequence reads: CASSLGGTRYNEQFF. CDR3 in DNA: TGTGCCAGCAGTTTGGGAGGGACTAGGTACAATGAGCAGTTCTTC.

This chain joins TRBV5-1 and TRBJ2-7, with 11 bases lining up with TRBD1. Germline V gives CDR1 SGHRS, CDR2 YFSETQ. V lost 4 bases and J lost 5; bases outside the gene matches: 5. The CDR3 runs to 14 residues. The CDR3 sequence is CASSRDRGFDEQYF. Here the CDR3 DNA reads TGCGCCAGCAGCAGGGACAGGGGGTTTGACGAGCAGTACTTC.

The chain employs TRBV4-2 and TRBJ2-7; TRBD2 aligns across 7 bases. Germline values: CDR1 LGHNA, CDR2 YNFKEQ. The CDR3 loop spans 16 amino acids. The ends lost 0 bases at V and 2 bases at J; junction bases unmatched: 7. CDR3 sequence reads: CASSQDWASGTYEQYF. CDR3 bases: TGTGCCAGCAGCCAAGACTGGGCTAGCGGTACCTACGAGCAGTACTTC.

Only one count was recorded for this clone. The chain uses TRBV5-1 and TRBJ2-3, with 7 bases matching TRBD1. This CDR3 has 15 amino acids. V lost 6 bases to trimming and J lost 2 bases; unmatched junction nucleotides: 9. Germline V gene data show CDR1 as SGHRS and CDR2 as YFSETQ. CDR3 residues: CASKEPGQYTDTQYF. In nucleotides, the CDR3 is TGCGCCAGCAAAGAACCGGGACAGTACACAGATACGCAGTATTTT.

A remark on this clone: An end of the junction does not agree with germline; a read error may underlie this. This chain uses TRBV7-7 with TRBJ2-5, with a weak D call TRBD2 (6 bases). The length of the CDR3 is 15 residues. The germline V gene has CDR1 SSHAT and CDR2 FNYEAQ (reference sequence). The chain's CDR3 is CASSQLASDIETQYF. In DNA form, the CDR3 reads TGTGCTAGCAGCCAACTAGCTTCCGACATAGAGACCCAGTACTTC.

This clone was seen a single time. This rearrangement joins TRBV19 to TRBJ1-2; perhaps TRBD1 as D (5 bases). The CDR3 contains 13 residues. CDR1 is LNHDA and CDR2 is SQIVND in the germline V gene (reference sequence). Trimming pared 7 bases from V and 7 bases from J, leaving 16 bases between. CDR3 loop: CASTPGGTSGYTF. In DNA form, the CDR3 reads TGTGCCAGTACCCCCGGGGGTACTAGTGGCTACACCTTC.

In this sample, this clone turned up a few times. This rearrangement joins TRBV30 to TRBJ2-6; weak D call: TRBD2 (6 bases). Trimming cost V 5 bases and J 5 bases, with 16 bases left between them. The CDR3 has 15 amino acids. Germline V gene data show CDR1 as GTSNPN and CDR2 as SVGIG (reference sequence). CDR3 sequence: CAWQRAINWANVLTF. The DNA for the CDR3 is TGTGCCTGGCAGCGGGCGATTAACTGGGCCAACGTCCTGACTTTC. Looking up the rest from reference TRBV30 and TRBJ2-6 gives the full variable domain: SQTIHQWPATLVQPVGSPLSLECTVEGTSNPNLYWYRQAAGRGLQLLFYSVGIGQISSEVPQNLSASRPQDRQFILSSKKLLLSDSGFYLCAWQRAINWANVLTFGAGSRLTVL.

The J gene is TRBJ1-3, the V gene TRBV9, with 9 bases aligning to TRBD1. The germline V gene has CDR1 SGDLS and CDR2 YYNGEE. V was clipped by 3 bases and J by 0 bases; unmatched bases: 10. The CDR3 is 18 amino acids. The CDR3 reads CASSAGQGHPFSGNTIYF. As DNA, the CDR3 is TGTGCCAGCAGCGCAGGACAGGGGCACCCCTTCTCTGGAAACACCATATATTTT.

The J gene is TRBJ1-3, the V gene TRBV12-5, with TRBD1 matching over 7 bases. Germline CDR1 LGHNT, CDR2 FRNRAP. V shed 1 base and J 0 bases; nucleotides not matched to a gene: 0. This CDR3 contains 15 residues. CDR3 DNA sequence: TGTGCTAGTGGTTTGGGGGACAGCTCTGGAAACACCATATATTTT. Translation: CASGLGDSSGNTIYF.

This clone was detected only a few times. The chain has TRBV2 and TRBJ1-6, with 7 bases aligning to TRBD1. This CDR3 comprises 13 residues. The germline V gene encodes CDR1 SNHLY and CDR2 FYNNEI. V lost 10 bases to trimming and J lost 10 bases; unmatched junction nucleotides: 10. CDR3 amino acids: CATLTGVGSPLHF. DNA for the CDR3: TGTGCCACCTTAACAGGGGTTGGCTCACCCCTCCACTTT.

V is TRBV11-2 and J is TRBJ1-2, with 8 bases that match TRBD1. Germline V lookup: CDR1 SGHAT, CDR2 FQNNGV. The CDR3 has 19 amino acids. The J segment lost 4 bases and the V segment lost 1 base, leaving 17 bases of the junction unmatched. CDR3 sequence reads: CASSLVRWTGTILSYGYTF. The CDR3 coding sequence is TGTGCCAGCAGCTTAGTTCGGTGGACAGGGACCATCCTCAGCTATGGCTACACCTTC.

This chain connects TRBV12-5 to TRBJ2-2; the match to TRBD1 covers 7 bases. The CDR3 is 16 amino acids. Germline V gene sequence: CDR1 LGHNT, CDR2 FRNRAP. With 5 bases clipped from V and 2 bases from J, the junction kept 8 bases outside the gene matches. CDR3 sequence: CASGPSGTANTGELFF. In DNA, the CDR3 is TGTGCTAGTGGTCCCTCCGGGACAGCTAACACCGGGGAGCTGTTTTTT.

This clone has just one count. The chain combines TRBV7-9 with TRBJ2-5, with D possibly matching TRBD1 (6 bases). The CDR3 sequence is 14 residues long. V lost 7 bases and J 2 bases, leaving 14 bases between the germline ends. CDR1 and CDR2 (germline): SEHNR, FQNEAQ (reference sequence). Here the CDR3 reads CASTELGQQETQYF. CDR3 nucleotide sequence: TGTGCCAGCACCGAATTGGGACAACAAGAGACCCAGTACTTC.

V is TRBV5-8 and J is TRBJ1-4; a possible D gene is TRBD1 (5 bases). From germline, CDR1 is SGHTS and CDR2 YDEGEE. The CDR3 covers 14 residues. V lost 0 bases, J lost 7 bases, and 10 bases lay in between. The CDR3 loop reads CASSLAGYTEKLFF. DNA for the CDR3: TGTGCCAGCAGCTTGGCAGGGTATACTGAAAAACTGTTTTTT.

The CDR3 is CASSFVQGEETQYF. CDR3 bases: TGCGCCAGCAGCTTTGTGCAGGGGGAAGAGACCCAGTACTTC. The rearrangement links TRBV5-1 to TRBJ2-5, with TRBD1 matching 7 bases. This CDR3 has 14 residues. The germline V gene encodes CDR1 SGHRS and CDR2 YFSETQ. With 2 bases clipped from V and 3 bases from J, the junction kept 4 bases outside the gene matches.

The V gene is TRBV7-8, the J gene TRBJ2-1, with a possible D match to TRBD2 (6 bases). Germline-derived CDR1 and CDR2 are SGHVS and FQNEAQ. V lost 6 bases and J lost 6, with 24 bases in between. The CDR3 sequence is 17 residues long. CDR3 loop: CASSPPAPAGFFNEQFF. CDR3 bases: TGTGCCAGCAGTCCCCCCGCCCCAGCGGGCTTTTTCAATGAGCAGTTCTTC.

This rearrangement joins TRBV5-4 to TRBJ2-2; D is unresolved. CDR1 SGHNT and CDR2 YYREEE come from the germline V gene (reference sequence). The CDR3 has 14 residues. Trimming left V 1 base short and J 3 bases short, with 7 bases between. The CDR3 region has the DNA TGTGCCAGCAGCTTGTCTCGCGACACCGGGGAGCTGTTTTTT. This sequence encodes CASSLSRDTGELFF.

The rearrangement links TRBV6-4 to TRBJ2-1; 9 nucleotides match TRBD2. Germline V lookup: CDR1 MRHNA, CDR2 SNTAGT. The V and J ends lost 6 bases and 6 bases, in that order; junction bases with no gene match: 3. The CDR3 sequence is 13 residues long. DNA of the CDR3: TGTGCCAGCAGCGGGGGACTAGCCAATGAGCAGTTCTTC. This translates into CASSGGLANEQFF.

The chain recombines TRBV7-2 with TRBJ2-2; 11 bases agree with TRBD2. V was clipped by 5 bases and J by 5 bases; unmatched bases: 4. CDR3 size: 15 residues. Germline V CDR1 and CDR2: SGHTA, FQGNSA. The chain's CDR3 is CASSPTSGGTGELFF. Written as DNA, the CDR3 is TGTGCCAGCAGCCCAACTAGCGGGGGTACCGGGGAGCTGTTTTTT.